A single sample is the source of the 21 T cell receptor beta chains below, sequenced in a study of PD-1 and CTLA-4 blockade in melanoma. The protocol was immunoSEQ multiplex PCR, while the TCRdb copy is restricted to in-frame clones and leaves out a portion. The sample has approximately 17,000 clones; 73% are singletons. Sequencing was performed on CD8+ T cells from peripheral blood, taken before anti-PD-1 treatment. Source of these receptors: a human donor with melanoma.

This sequence joins TRBV6-6 and TRBJ2-2; D remains unclear. Germline V gene sequence: CDR1 MNHNY, CDR2 SVGAGI (reference sequence). The CDR3 loop spans 14 amino acids. The V end was cut by 2 bases, the J end by 3 bases, with 7 bases between. CDR3 in amino acids: CASSYPAYTGELFF. As DNA, the CDR3 is TGTGCCAGCAGTTACCCGGCATACACCGGGGAGCTGTTTTTT.

The sample holds a few counts of this clone. The chain joins TRBV4-1 to TRBJ1-5, with D hard to call. Germline V gene data show CDR1 as MGHRA and CDR2 as YSYEKL. V dropped 2 bases and J dropped 6 bases, with 11 bases sitting between them. The length of the CDR3 is 14 residues. The CDR3 reads CASSQKVGSQPQHF. Here the CDR3 DNA reads TGCGCCAGCAGCCAAAAGGTGGGGAGTCAGCCCCAGCATTTT.

A few counts support this clone. The genes are TRBV19 and TRBJ2-7; 11 bases fit TRBD2. Unmatched junction bases numbered 3, after V lost 5 bases and J lost 3 bases. The CDR3 extends over 14 amino acids. Per germline, CDR1 LNHDA and CDR2 SQIVND (reference sequence). CDR3 amino acids: CASSVLAGGYEQYF. CDR3 nucleotide sequence: TGTGCCAGTAGTGTGCTAGCGGGGGGCTACGAGCAGTACTTC.

The gene calls are TRBV7-6 and TRBJ1-6; D gene unclear. Looked up from germline, CDR1 is SGHVS and CDR2 is FNYEAQ. The V end lost 0 bases, the J end lost 8 bases, and 8 bases lay between the germline ends. CDR3 length: 14 residues. The CDR3 DNA follows: TGTGCCAGCAGCTTAGCTTGGGCAGATTCACCCCTCCACTTT. Translating it yields CASSLAWADSPLHF.

The rearrangement links TRBV6-5 to TRBJ2-7; 9 nucleotides agree with TRBD1. With 7 bases clipped from V and 4 bases from J, the junction kept 8 bases outside the gene matches. Germline lookup yields CDR1 MNHEY and CDR2 SVGAGI. The CDR3 loop spans 14 amino acids. CDR3 coding DNA: TGTGCCAGCACTCCCGGGACAGGGAAATACGAGCAGTACTTC. It encodes CASTPGTGKYEQYF.

J is TRBJ1-5 and V is TRBV4-1; unclear D gene. Germline CDR1 and CDR2: MGHRA and YSYEKL. CDR3 size: 17 residues. Trimming stripped 0 bases from V and 4 bases from J, with 16 bases between. CDR3 loop: CASSQEKDAFLNQPQHF. The CDR3 bases are TGCGCCAGCAGCCAAGAAAAGGACGCTTTTTTGAATCAGCCCCAGCATTTT.

This sequence joins TRBV7-9 and TRBJ1-1, with D possibly being TRBD1 (5 bases). Germline CDR1 is SEHNR and CDR2 is FQNEAQ (reference sequence). This CDR3 has 16 residues. V was cut by 5 bases and J by 0 bases, with 16 bases left in between. DNA for the CDR3: TGTGCCAGCAGCACCACGGGTGGGGGTGTGAACACTGAAGCTTTCTTT. Encoded protein: CASSTTGGGVNTEAFF.

The chain has TRBV5-6 and TRBJ1-1; 8 positions agree with TRBD1. CDR3 length equals 15 residues. The trim removed 4 bases at V and 10 bases at J, leaving 15 bases unmatched. Germline CDR1 SGHDT, CDR2 YYEEEE. The CDR3: CASSPEDRAAGVAFF. CDR3 DNA: TGTGCCAGCAGCCCGGAGGACAGGGCCGCGGGGGTAGCTTTCTTT.

This clone occurred a few times. V gene TRBV25-1 combines with J gene TRBJ2-3; the D gene is possibly TRBD2 (5 bases). There are 17 residues in the CDR3. The V and J ends lost 3 bases and 6 bases respectively, with 22 bases between them. Germline loops: CDR1 MGHDK, CDR2 SYGVNS. The CDR3 here is CASSDLLVEATGDTQYF. The CDR3 coding sequence is TGTGCCAGCAGTGACCTGTTGGTGGAGGCGACGGGCGATACGCAGTATTTT.

This clone was recorded once. V usage is TRBV30 and J usage is TRBJ2-2; D unresolved. Germline CDR1 reads GTSNPN; CDR2 reads SVGIG (reference sequence). Deletions cut 3 bases from V and 1 base from J, with 6 bases between. The length of the CDR3 is 13 residues. CDR3 sequence: CAWRRLNTGELFF. The CDR3 DNA follows: TGTGCCTGGAGGCGGCTGAACACCGGGGAGCTGTTTTTT.

This clone turned up a few times. The V call is TRBV9, the J call TRBJ2-2, with a possible D match to TRBD2 (5 bases). Per the germline V gene, CDR1 is SGDLS and CDR2 is YYNGEE. This CDR3 is 16 amino acids long. Trimming shortened V by 4 bases and J by 2 bases, and 15 bases separated the two germline ends. CDR3 loop: CASSPPGKGNTGELFF. In nucleotides, the CDR3 is TGTGCCAGCAGCCCCCCGGGGAAAGGAAACACCGGGGAGCTGTTTTTT.

The rearrangement links TRBV3-1 (or the pseudogene TRBV3-2) to TRBJ1-6; D perhaps matches TRBD1 (5 bases). The length of the CDR3 is 15 residues. Germline assignment: CDR1 LGHDT and CDR2 YNNKEL (reference sequence). V dropped 4 bases and J dropped 9 bases, with 16 bases sitting between them. The CDR3 loop reads CASSPSGVYGSPLHF. The CDR3 DNA follows: TGTGCCAGCAGCCCCTCGGGGGTGTATGGTTCACCCCTCCACTTT.

The V gene is TRBV6-2 or TRBV6-3, the J gene TRBJ2-6; D not resolved. Looked up from germline, CDR1 is MNHEY and CDR2 is SVGEGT. The germline V and J ends were trimmed by 2 bases and 0 bases, with 11 bases remaining between them. The CDR3 runs to 17 residues. CDR3 in DNA: TGTGCCAGCAGTTACGAGTCGTACGGCTCTGGGGCCAACGTCCTGACTTTC. Its translation is CASSYESYGSGANVLTF.

The J gene is TRBJ2-7, the V gene TRBV27; the D is unclear. This CDR3 comprises 15 residues. The V gene lost 3 bases and the J gene lost 2 bases, with 14 bases spanning the gap. From germline, CDR1 is MNHEY and CDR2 SMNVEV (reference sequence). CDR3 sequence reads: CASSLVWSVPYEQYF. The DNA of the CDR3 is TGTGCCAGCAGTTTGGTCTGGTCTGTTCCCTACGAGCAGTACTTC.

The chain links TRBV7-9 to TRBJ2-1; D may be TRBD1 (5 bases). CDR1 is SEHNR, CDR2 FQNEAQ, per germline (reference sequence). This CDR3 spans 15 amino acids. V shed 6 bases and J shed 3 bases, with 15 bases lying between them. The CDR3: CASSPILDSYNEQFF. The CDR3 DNA reads TGTGCCAGCAGTCCAATTCTCGACAGCTACAATGAGCAGTTCTTC.

This chain links TRBV7-9 with TRBJ2-4; the D gene is possibly TRBD1 (6 bases). The ends were cut back, 1 base at V and 0 bases at J, with 19 bases in the middle. The CDR3 has 19 residues. Germline lookup yields CDR1 SEHNR and CDR2 FQNEAQ (reference sequence). The CDR3 sequence: CASSLGGTRVDLAKNIQYF. CDR3 in DNA: TGTGCCAGCAGCTTAGGAGGGACAAGGGTAGACTTAGCCAAAAACATTCAGTACTTC.

This chain connects TRBV4-1 to TRBJ2-1; no definite D call. CDR3 length equals 15 residues. Germline CDR1 and CDR2: MGHRA and YSYEKL. V lost 2 bases and J 2 bases, leaving 10 bases between the germline ends. Here the CDR3 reads CASSQLLSPYNEQFF. The CDR3 DNA follows: TGCGCCAGCAGCCAACTACTTTCCCCCTACAATGAGCAGTTCTTC.

The count of this clone is one. V and J are TRBV6-5 and TRBJ1-2; TRBD1 aligns across 8 bases. The CDR3 consists of 14 residues. Germline trimming cut 5 bases from V and 7 bases from J; bases unmatched to any gene: 9. From germline, CDR1 is MNHEY and CDR2 SVGAGI. Here the CDR3 reads CASSIDQGAGGYTF. The CDR3 DNA sequence: TGTGCCAGCAGTATCGACCAGGGGGCAGGTGGCTACACCTTC.

The gene calls are TRBV7-9 and TRBJ1-2, with D perhaps TRBD1 (5 bases). The V end lost 5 bases, the J end lost 4 bases, and 14 bases lay between the germline ends. The germline V gene has CDR1 SEHNR and CDR2 FQNEAQ (reference sequence). This CDR3 is built from 14 residues. The CDR3 bases are TGTGCCAGCAGCCAAGTGGGGGATGTCTATGGCTACACCTTC. The encoded protein is CASSQVGDVYGYTF.

The sample holds a few counts of this clone. The chain is built from TRBV19 and TRBJ1-1; D perhaps matches TRBD1 (6 bases). Trimming took off 5 bases at V and 0 bases at J, with 13 bases between the two ends. The CDR3 is 15 residues long. Per the germline V gene, CDR1 is LNHDA and CDR2 is SQIVND (reference sequence). Here the CDR3 reads CASSRAGEMNTEAFF. Here the CDR3 DNA reads TGTGCCAGTAGTCGGGCAGGGGAAATGAACACTGAAGCTTTCTTT.

This sequence joins TRBV5-8 and TRBJ2-1; no firm D call. Trimming took 0 bases from V and 7 from J, leaving 8 bases between them. The CDR3 runs 13 residues. Germline V CDR1 and CDR2: SGHTS, YDEGEE. Here the CDR3 reads CASSLVVLNEQFF. The DNA of the CDR3 is TGTGCCAGCAGCTTGGTCGTCCTGAATGAGCAGTTCTTC.